This is a list of T cell receptor beta chains from one sample in a study of T cell responses to AZD1222 COVID-19 vaccine. Repertoires were generated with immunoSEQ multiplex PCR, while TCRdb's copy carries only in-frame clones and drops some. The data contain 75,000 to 100,000 clones, approximately 88% of them singletons. The specimen was peripheral blood, collected on day 0 of AZD1222 vaccination. These TCRs come from an adult in good health. CDR3s include the opening cysteine and the closing phenylalanine or tryptophan. Each record gives: V gene, clone size, CDR3 length, J gene, CDR3 protein. Size is omitted from some rows. Given values are once, few, many or a class for expanded clones.

>TRBV29-1|.|13|TRBJ1-1
CSVNRAGDTEAFF
>TRBV27|.|17|TRBJ1-5
CASSLQGPWKGNQPQHF
>TRBV3-1/TRBV3-2|.|17|TRBJ2-7
CASSQDPGTGGVYEQYF
>TRBV6-2/TRBV6-3|medium-sized|16|TRBJ2-1
CASSYTGGSGYNEQFF
>TRBV2|.|14|TRBJ2-7
CASRSDRGSYEQYF
>TRBV6-5|.|14|TRBJ1-2
CASRREPPNYGYTF
>TRBV5-1|.|16|TRBJ2-6
CASSSDGNSGANVLTF
>TRBV10-3|once|14|TRBJ2-5
CAISDSDRVETQYF
>TRBV27|.|14|TRBJ1-1
CASALRGLGTEAFF
>TRBV11-2|.|16|TRBJ1-4
CASSRGTYATNEKLFF
>TRBV2|.|13|TRBJ2-5
CASSLAGGETQYF
>TRBV2|.|13|TRBJ1-2
CASSEAHNYGYTF
>TRBV4-3|.|12|TRBJ2-7
CAQKGHSGEQYF
>TRBV11-2|.|12|TRBJ1-1
CASSLTDTEAFF
>TRBV2|few|14|TRBJ1-2
CASSETRGDYGYTF
>TRBV4-1|few|15|TRBJ1-1
CASSLGPPTDTEAFF
>TRBV3-1/TRBV3-2|.|14|TRBJ1-3
CASSPGQTGNTIYF
>TRBV29-1|.|14|TRBJ2-7
CSVLSGTSRREQYF
>TRBV29-1|.|19|TRBJ2-7
CSVEVFSMTGGKASYEQYF
>TRBV3-1/TRBV3-2|few|13|TRBJ1-2
CASSQDLVGGYTF
>TRBV29-1|.|12|TRBJ2-5
CSVEEESSTSYF
>TRBV19|.|14|TRBJ2-7
CASKDRASSYEQYF
>TRBV3-1/TRBV3-2|once|15|TRBJ1-2
CASSQVSGGTYGYTF
>TRBV4-1|.|17|TRBJ1-3
CASSPEGWLRSGNTIYF
>TRBV3-1/TRBV3-2|.|14|TRBJ2-5
CASTGAAVVETQYF
>TRBV4-1|.|16|TRBJ1-2
CASSQDQDRGRYGYTF
>TRBV11-2|.|15|TRBJ2-7
CASSSPGGVGYEQYF
>TRBV7-8|.|14|TRBJ2-3
CASSAGLTTDTQYF
>TRBV7-9|.|13|TRBJ1-2
CASSPDEFYGYTF
>TRBV7-8|.|16|TRBJ2-7
CASSSPRDRGPYEQYF